This TCR beta chain comes out of a study of shared clonotypes between healthy human individuals. Study summary: Three plates were used per donor for CD4 naive, three for CD4 memory, two for CD8 naive and one for CD8 memory. Whole-study results and caveats: On the whole, naive subsets had larger estimated richness than memory subsets had. Naive CD4 clonotypes were shared across several donors at around 5.4%.

CDR1 is SGHVS and CDR2 is FQNEAQ in the germline V gene. Trimming removed 1 base from V and 6 bases from J; junction bases left unmatched: 5. The CDR3 has 15 amino acids. Sorted-subset replicate PCR reactions were performed with approximately 180 ng DNA, corresponding to 30,000 to 35,000 T cell genomes. Profiling relied on immunoSEQ multiplex PCR, and the TCRdb table lists in-frame clones only, not all of them. The repertoire has about 2.4 million clones, over 85% of them found once; the top ten carry roughly 0.39%. Note on this clone: Antigen: not known.

The sequenced material came from naive CD4+ T cells from PBMCs. As to subset: CD45RA+ positively selected. The TCR was taken from a man younger than 35 in good health. Some clones in this sample may be carry-over from other donors' samples. The chain links TRBV7-8 to TRBJ1-4, with 7 bases identical to TRBD1. CDR3 sequence reads: CASSLDGTVYEKLFF. The CDR3 nucleotides read TGTGCCAGCAGCTTAGACGGGACAGTCTATGAAAAACTGTTTTTT.